The present TCR beta chain was sequenced within a study of siplizumab effects on memory and regulatory T cells. About the study: Paired mixed lymphocyte reaction conditions consisted of siplizumab at 1 ug/mL or no drug.

Over a period of over five days at 37 degrees C, the mixed lymphocyte reaction cells were cocultured. PBMCs labelled with CFSE (responders) and Violet Dye (stimulators) were mixed 1:1. As to this clone: Its antigen remains unidentified.

About 100,000 TCR templates underwent assay in each sample. This table comes from immunoSEQ multiplex PCR, and its TCRdb copy is limited to in-frame clones, with some not included. The repertoire holds approximately 9,700 clones, with 46% as singletons. Germline CDR1 SGHRS, CDR2 YFSETQ. The CDR3 runs to 15 residues. V lost 4 bases to trimming and J lost 0 bases, with 12 bases between them. The rearrangement uses TRBV5-1 and TRBJ2-3; no reliable D call. The specimen was CFSE-low (dividing) CD4+ T cells sorted from an allogeneic mixed lymphocyte reaction. The TCR was taken from a human donor in good health; the cells came from an allogeneic mixed lymphocyte reaction. Written as DNA, the CDR3 is TGCGCCAGCAGCCTCCGGGCCTCTAGCACAGATACGCAGTATTTT. Its protein is CASSLRASSTDTQYF.